This T cell receptor (beta chain) was profiled in a study of T cells expressing NK-cell markers. Background on the study: In sorted CD3+CD56+NKG2C+, CD3+CD56+NKG2C- and CD3+CD56-NKG2C+ T cells, TCR beta repertoires were obtained. Most of the eight sequenced donors were HCMV-seropositive; one was seronegative.

The CDR3 runs 13 residues. Worth noting for this clonotype: Its target is unknown.

UMI-tagged 5'RACE template switching yielded the TCR beta cDNA. TCRdb processed the 5' RACE reads again and assigns one entry to each CDR3 protein, with no DNA. The table gives 500,000 to 700,000 distinct CDR3 sequences; the top ten clones make up 3% to 4.5% of it. Broader study findings: For about six donors, the dominant NKG2C+ clonotypes made up 1.0-7.0% of their CD8+ T cells.

The TCR originated in a man between 18 and 29 years old in good health. The chain is built from TRBV12-3 or TRBV12-4 and TRBJ2-2; lacking DNA, the TRBD2 call made by TCRdb goes unchecked. The sample was blood T cells: a sorted CD56 or NKG2C T cell subset, CD4+ or CD8+ T cells, or bulk PBMC T cells (not recorded which). This CDR3 is CASSLEEGGELFF.